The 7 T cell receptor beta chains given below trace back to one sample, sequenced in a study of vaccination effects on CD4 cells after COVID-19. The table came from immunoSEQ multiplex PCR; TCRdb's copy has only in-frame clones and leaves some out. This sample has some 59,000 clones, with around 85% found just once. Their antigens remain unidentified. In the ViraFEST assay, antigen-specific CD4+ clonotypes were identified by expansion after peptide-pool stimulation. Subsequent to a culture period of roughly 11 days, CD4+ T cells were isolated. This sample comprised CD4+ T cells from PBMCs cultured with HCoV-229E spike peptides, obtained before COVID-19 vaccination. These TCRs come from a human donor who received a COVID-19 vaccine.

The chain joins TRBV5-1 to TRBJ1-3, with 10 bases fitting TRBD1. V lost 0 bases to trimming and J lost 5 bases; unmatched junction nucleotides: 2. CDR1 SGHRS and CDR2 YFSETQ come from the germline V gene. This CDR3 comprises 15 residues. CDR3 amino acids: CASSLGTGGRNTIYF. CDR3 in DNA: TGCGCCAGCAGCTTGGGGACAGGGGGGAGAAACACCATATATTTT.

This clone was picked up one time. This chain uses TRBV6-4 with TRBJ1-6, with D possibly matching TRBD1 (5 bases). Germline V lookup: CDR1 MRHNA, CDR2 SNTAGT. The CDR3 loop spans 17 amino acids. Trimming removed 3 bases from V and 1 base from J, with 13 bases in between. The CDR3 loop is CASSEEGLGSYNSPLHF. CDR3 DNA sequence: TGTGCCAGCAGTGAGGAGGGGTTGGGATCCTATAATTCACCCCTCCACTTT.

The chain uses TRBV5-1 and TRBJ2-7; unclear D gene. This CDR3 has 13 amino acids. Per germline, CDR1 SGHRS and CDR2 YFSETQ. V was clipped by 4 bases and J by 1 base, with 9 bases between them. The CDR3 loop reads CASSADGSYEQYV. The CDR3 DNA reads TGCGCCAGCAGCGCGGACGGATCCTACGAGCAGTACGTC.

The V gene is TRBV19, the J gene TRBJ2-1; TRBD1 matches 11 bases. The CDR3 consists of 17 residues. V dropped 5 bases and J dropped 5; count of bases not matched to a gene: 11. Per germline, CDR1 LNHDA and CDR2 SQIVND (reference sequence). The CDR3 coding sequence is TGTGCCAGTAGTGTAACCGGGACAGGGGGAAATAACAATGAGCAGTTCTTC. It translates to CASSVTGTGGNNNEQFF.

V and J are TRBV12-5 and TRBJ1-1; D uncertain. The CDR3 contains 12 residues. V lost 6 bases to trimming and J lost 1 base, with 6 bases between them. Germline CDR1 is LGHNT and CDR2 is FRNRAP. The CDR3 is CASGYKNTEAFF. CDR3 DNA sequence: TGTGCTAGTGGGTATAAGAACACTGAAGCTTTCTTT.

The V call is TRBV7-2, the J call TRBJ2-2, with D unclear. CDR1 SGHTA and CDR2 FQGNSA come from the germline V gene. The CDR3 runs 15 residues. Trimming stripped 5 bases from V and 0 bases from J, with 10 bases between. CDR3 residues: CASSPGRTNTGELFF. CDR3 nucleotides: TGTGCCAGCAGCCCCGGACGGACGAACACCGGGGAGCTGTTTTTT. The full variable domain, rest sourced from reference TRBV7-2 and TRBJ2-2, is GAGVSQSPSNKVTEKGKDVELRCDPISGHTALYWYRQSLGQGLEFLIYFQGNSAPDKSGLPSDRFSAERTGGSVSTLTIQRTQQEDSAVYLCASSPGRTNTGELFFGEGSRLTVL.

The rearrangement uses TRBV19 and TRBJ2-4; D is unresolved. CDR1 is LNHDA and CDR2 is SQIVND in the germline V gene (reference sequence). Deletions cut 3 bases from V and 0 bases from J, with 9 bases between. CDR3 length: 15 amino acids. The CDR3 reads CASSMFSLAKNIQYF. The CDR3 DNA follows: TGTGCCAGTAGTATGTTCAGCTTAGCCAAAAACATTCAGTACTTC.